This T cell receptor beta chain was captured by sequencing in a study of cytomegalovirus exposure and HLA in healthy donors. Study-level results: The authors enumerated around 150 TCR beta chains as linked to cytomegalovirus.

The PCR made use of 60 Vbeta and 13 Jbeta primers. This table comes from immunoSEQ multiplex PCR, and its TCRdb copy is limited to in-frame clones, with some not included. The sample has roughly 200,000 clones, roughly 85% seen once. This clone occurred once. No antigen is known for it. This clonotype was obtained from a woman between 45 and 60 years old in good health and CMV-seronegative. Material for sequencing was PBMCs.

Here the CDR3 reads CASSLRQLNYGYTF. The DNA of the CDR3 is TGTGCCAGCAGTTTGAGACAGCTGAACTATGGCTACACCTTC. The J gene is TRBJ1-2, the V gene TRBV28, with D possibly matching TRBD1 (5 bases). Between the trimmed V and J ends, which lost 3 bases and 2 bases, there was a span of 10 bases. The CDR3 contains 14 residues. Germline CDR1 and CDR2: MDHEN and SYDVKM.